Described below is a single T cell receptor (beta chain) sequence and its context. This clonotype appeared a few times. Its antigen has not been determined. Base-call qualities are not available, and no considerably larger clone is one nucleotide away. This record belongs to a study of regulatory and conventional T cells in breast cancer (dated by TCRdb to the mid-2010s). V and J are trimmed by 4 bases and 1 base, and the gene matches miss 2 bases of the junction. The germline V gene (reference sequence) supplies CDR1 MNHNY and CDR2 SVGAGI. CDR3 length: 16 amino acids, cysteine to phenylalanine. Only the CDR3 DNA stays, 48 bases, in frame from base 1. Library method: PCR. The instrument given in TCRdb is Illumina MiSeq. TCRdb handled the public reads itself, with Q25 trimming in fastp and clone calling in MiXCR, and kept productive beta chains. Rows are combined by CDR3 protein, so each entry shows the most common genes and DNA. A total of fewer than 20,000 distinct CDR3 sequences appear in this sample, 30% to 35% of them only once. The ten largest clones take up 1.5% to 2% of the sample.

The sample taken for sequencing was conventional T cells from blood. The sequence is built from TRBV6-6 and TRBJ2-4; TRBD2 fits 12 bases in the junction. The clonotype comes from a female donor in good health. The CDR3 sequence is CASSSSGRGAKNIQYF. The DNA reads TGTGCCAGCAGTTCTAGCGGGAGGGGGGCCAAAAACATTCAGTACTTC.